The TCR beta chain described here comes from a study of cytomegalovirus exposure and HLA in healthy donors (dated by TCRdb to the late 2010s). Broadly, across the study: According to an earlier analysis of several hundred of the donors, about 180 million T cells yielded over 90 million unique TCR beta sequences and 276 Gb of sequence data. To predict cytomegalovirus infection status, the study brought together high-throughput TCR immunosequencing, statistical association of individual TCRs with disease status, and machine learning. Typing coverage varied by locus: roughly 629-630 donors for A, B, C, DRB1 and DQB1; approximately 500 for DQA1; over 600 for DPA1; around 490 for DPB1. An earlier analysis of around 640 of the donors used high-throughput TCR beta sequencing to judge whether each TCR beta V gene segment behaved as functional or pseudogenic. In a later analysis, previously published TCR beta repertoires from about 640 donors were re-analyzed and high-resolution HLA genotyping was added so that TCR occurrence patterns could be studied. Alongside the repertoire data, information on donor age, sex, ethnicity and CMV serostatus was compiled. A later genetic analysis took genome-wide SNP genotypes for about three fifths of the roughly 670 donors and used that subset as a discovery cohort. The study aimed to test whether signatures of past pathogen exposure could be identified by cataloging public T cell receptors. Across some 400 genotyped donors of the cohort, an average of 235,054 unique TCR beta nucleotide sequences per donor were sequenced, and roughly 20% of those sequences were non-productive. Both class I and class II loci were covered by HLA typing, at four-digit resolution. Every repertoire in the discovery cohort had been generated on one and the same sequencing platform. Roughly 300 gigabases of sequencing data and roughly 90 million unique TCR sequences were included in an early release covering several hundred HLA-typed donors. Besides the first cohort of more than 650 subjects, a separate validation cohort made up of over 95 different subjects was used. Five DR-DQ haplotypes were treated as single units for association and clustering because of strong linkage in the cohort. The later analysis used no new phenotypic data to find candidate immune exposures, relying instead on TCR beta sequences and their occurrence across donors. The genetic ancestry cluster associated with self-reported Caucasian donors included roughly 84% of the 398 genotyped donors. The study profiled the T cell repertoires of more than 500 subjects by immunosequencing and related them to cytomegalovirus serostatus. Results and caveats for the whole study, not just this receptor: Roughly uniform sequencing depth across donors was assumed in presence/absence analyses, although this assumption may not hold. Across donors, most TCR sequences were observed very rarely, whereas some public TCRs were present in many individuals. Assigning TCR associations to individual alleles was difficult when HLA alleles, especially DR and DQ, strongly co-occurred. In a later analysis, most CMV-associated TCR beta chains were found to appear HLA-restricted, with HLA associations seemingly driven largely by CMV exposure. Linkage disequilibrium might explain the correlated functional status among segregating V segments, but an unknown experimental factor could not be ruled out. A later analysis found that TCR association rates varied across HLA loci, with DRB1 alleles showing the most associated TCRs and HLA-C alleles the fewest. The authors suggested that the approach could potentially be generalized to other disease states and immunological phenotypes. The 87-base-pair reads could not distinguish some IMGT-functional V segments, including TRBV6-2 and TRBV6-3, so those segments were excluded. The only immune exposure information available for the cohort was CMV serostatus. In both the original and validation cohorts, the classifier was reported to diagnose cytomegalovirus status with high specificity and sensitivity. V-gene and J-gene trimming of TCR beta chains was associated with a missense DCLRE1C variant in a later genetic analysis, and the association was replicated in an independent cohort. This cohort had only TCR beta chains sequenced, and the lack of alpha or paired-chain data limited which features could be detected. Because counts were too low, 15 to 20 rarely observed V segments, including chromosome 9 orphons, were excluded from the earlier analysis of roughly 580 of the donors. In a later analysis, HLA-associated TCR beta chains were found to be more clonally expanded and to have lower generation probabilities than equally common non-associated chains. A further reported finding was that TCR beta sequences accurately predicted the HLA-A and HLA-B alleles for most subjects in the first cohort. According to a later genetic analysis, donors in an Asian-associated ancestry cluster had fewer N-insertions in productive TCRs than the approximately 670-donor mean. A group of highly shared sequence variants was considered likely to be a technical artifact of the sequencing pipeline. Because some donors lacked HLA typing at each locus, the association tests relied only on the typed subset. An earlier analysis of approximately 500 of the donors showed that most TCR beta V segments appeared in productive rearrangements either about 90% or about 30% of the time, which broadly matched IMGT annotations. In vitro tests confirmed that a few of the cytomegalovirus-associated TCR beta chains recognize cytomegalovirus antigens. Specific HLA alleles were associated with 15,000 to 20,000 TCR beta sequences at a false discovery rate of 0.05 in a later analysis. A total of about 180 TCR beta chains were listed by the study as associated with cytomegalovirus. In a later analysis, several top co-occurrence clusters were reported to appear linked to parvovirus B19, influenza, CMV and Epstein-Barr virus.

From the cysteine up to the phenylalanine, the CDR3 has a length of 15 residues. CDR3 DNA is the only sequence kept; it has 45 bases, read in frame from the first base. V lost 6 bases and J lost 4 bases, and the count of bases not matched to a germline gene is 6. CDR1 and CDR2, per the germline V gene (reference sequence), are MNHNY and SVGAGI. About this clone itself: Which antigen it targets is not known. No base qualities exist here, and no much larger clone lies one base off it.

The cohort was made up of approximately 670 healthy bone marrow donors. At the time of sampling, every cohort member was nominally healthy, though immune exposures that went unrecorded were likely present. The donor tested CMV seropositive, placing the donor among the roughly 270 seropositive members of the cohort. Every donor gave a peripheral blood sample, and the peripheral blood mononuclear cells from that sample were used for TCR beta sequencing. Genomic DNA extraction from the blood cell samples was performed with the Qiagen DNeasy Blood Extraction Kit. Libraries were prepared through the immunoSEQ multiplex PCR assay. For the multiplex PCR, a mixture combining 60 forward primers for TCR Vbeta segments and 13 reverse primers for TCR Jbeta segments was used. The CDR3 region of rearranged TCR beta genes was amplified from genomic DNA with a multiplex PCR assay. The amplified TCR beta libraries were sequenced on the Illumina HiSeq System as 87-base-pair reads. The original pipeline was this. A later analysis counted approximately 74 million unique TCR beta chains across the 666 repertoires, and 10 million to 12 million of these chains were shared by at least two donors. Raw reads were error-corrected and collapsed into unique sequences by a nearest-neighbor algorithm in which closely related sequences were merged to remove PCR and sequencing errors. Alignment of CDR3 sequences to IMGT reference sequences was used to assign V, D and J gene segments. Each retained sequence needed at least a six-nucleotide match to both a V gene segment and a J gene segment. A rearrangement was called productive if the CDR3 had no stop codons and remained in frame with V and J, and every other rearrangement was called non-productive. CDR3 was defined according to IMGT convention as the region running from the second conserved V-encoded cysteine to the conserved J-encoded phenylalanine. The earlier analysis of fewer than 700 of the donors excluded sequences that lacked an unambiguous match to a single V gene segment. In an earlier analysis of some 590 of the donors, a V segment was called functional when productive rearrangements were above 56.7%, and segregating when the standard deviation between donors exceeded 5%. A statistical classification framework was built for diagnosing cytomegalovirus status from the catalog of TCR beta chain sequences. In a later analysis, TCR nucleotide sequences were compared against IMGT/GENE-DB human TR gene sequences so that V and J genes could be assigned. The TCRdist pipeline was used in a later analysis to assign CDR3 sequences and most-parsimonious VDJ recombination scenarios. In a later analysis, every TCR beta chain was defined by the combination of its CDR3 amino acid sequence and its V-gene family, and reads without a unique V-gene family were dropped. To address suspected cross-contamination and a sequencing artifact, a later analysis removed over 500 highly shared, low-generation-probability nucleotide sequences. In a later analysis, a clonal expansion index was calculated for each public chain from normalized within-repertoire ranks of inferred template counts. A later analysis computed generation probabilities with a VDJ recombination model fitted to out-of-frame rearrangements, and checked the results against IGoR. In a later analysis, TCR-TCR, TCR-HLA and TCR-CMV co-occurrence was scored with hypergeometric tests, and a repertoire-size bias correction was applied to TCR pairs. To estimate false discovery rates, a later analysis permuted the HLA or CMV assignments 20 times. In a later analysis, co-occurring TCRs were grouped with DBSCAN, and TCRdist sequence similarity was added when clustering was performed within HLA-allele-positive subsets. For co-occurrence clustering, repertoires with fewer than 30,000 or more than 120,000 public chains were excluded, along with roughly five repertoires with anomalous nucleotide sharing. TCRdb provides this immuneACCESS table in a form limited to in-frame rearrangements. Some clones are lacking; in checked studies, under half of them reflect an unresolved V gene, and why the rest are absent is not known. That table is the source of V, J and clone size, and D and trimming were worked out from the DNA. The sample contains over 100,000 clones, approximately 77% of them found a single time. Of the sample, 8.5% to 10% falls within the top ten clones.

This sequence originates from a male donor in good health and CMV-seropositive. What was sequenced was PBMCs. The chain employs TRBV6-6 and TRBJ1-4; TRBD1 fits 9 bases in the junction. CDR3 protein: CASRLQGANNEKLFF. In nucleotides, the sequence is TGTGCCAGCAGACTACAGGGGGCTAATAATGAAAAACTGTTTTTT.